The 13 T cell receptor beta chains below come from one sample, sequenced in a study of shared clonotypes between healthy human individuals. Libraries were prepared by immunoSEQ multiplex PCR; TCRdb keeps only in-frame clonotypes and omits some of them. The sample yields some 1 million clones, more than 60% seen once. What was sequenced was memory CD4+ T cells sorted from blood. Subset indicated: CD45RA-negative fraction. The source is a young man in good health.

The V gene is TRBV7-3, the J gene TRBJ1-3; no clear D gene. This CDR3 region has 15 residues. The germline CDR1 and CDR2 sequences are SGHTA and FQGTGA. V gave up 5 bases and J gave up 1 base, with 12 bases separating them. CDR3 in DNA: TGTGCCAGCAGCCCTCTCCCCGGGTCTGGAAACACCATATATTTT. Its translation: CASSPLPGSGNTIYF.

The CDR3 loop reads CASSPPGPRDTQYF. CDR3 bases: TGTGCCAGCTCACCCCCGGGCCCGAGGGATACGCAGTATTTT. The V and J genes are TRBV18 and TRBJ2-3, with D hard to call. From germline, CDR1 is KGHSH and CDR2 LQKENI. The CDR3 contains 14 residues. V shed 3 bases and J shed 6 bases, with 13 bases lying between them.

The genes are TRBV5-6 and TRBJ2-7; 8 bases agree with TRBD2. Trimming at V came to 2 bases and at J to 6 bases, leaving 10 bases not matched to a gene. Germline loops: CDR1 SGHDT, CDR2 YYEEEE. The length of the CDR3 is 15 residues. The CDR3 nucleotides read TGTGCCAGCAGCTTAAAACTAGCGGATCCAAGCGAGCAGTACTTC. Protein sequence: CASSLKLADPSEQYF.

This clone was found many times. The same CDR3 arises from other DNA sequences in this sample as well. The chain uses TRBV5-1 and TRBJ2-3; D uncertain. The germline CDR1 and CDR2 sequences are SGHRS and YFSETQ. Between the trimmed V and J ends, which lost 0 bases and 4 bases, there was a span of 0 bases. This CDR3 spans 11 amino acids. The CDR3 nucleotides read TGCGCCAGCAGCTTGGCAGATACGCAGTATTTT. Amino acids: CASSLADTQYF.

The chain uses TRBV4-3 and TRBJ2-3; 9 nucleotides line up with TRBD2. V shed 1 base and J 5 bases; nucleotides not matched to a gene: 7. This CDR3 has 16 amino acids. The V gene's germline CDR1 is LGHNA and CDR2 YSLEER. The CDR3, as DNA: TGCGCCAGCAGCCAAGTAGCGGGAGATCGGAGAGATACGCAGTATTTT. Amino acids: CASSQVAGDRRDTQYF.

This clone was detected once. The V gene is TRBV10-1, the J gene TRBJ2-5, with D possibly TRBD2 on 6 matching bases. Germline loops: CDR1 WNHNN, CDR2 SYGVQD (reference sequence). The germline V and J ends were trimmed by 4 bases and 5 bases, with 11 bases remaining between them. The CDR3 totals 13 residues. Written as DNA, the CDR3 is TGCGCCAGCAGTGTACGGGGGATCGAGACCCAGTACTTC. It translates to CASSVRGIETQYF.

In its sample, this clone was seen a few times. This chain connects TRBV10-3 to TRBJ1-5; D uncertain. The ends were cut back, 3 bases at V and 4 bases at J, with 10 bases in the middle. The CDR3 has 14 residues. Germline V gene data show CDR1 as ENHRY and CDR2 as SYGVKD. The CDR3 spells CAISDDSTNQPQHF. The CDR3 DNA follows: TGTGCCATCAGTGACGACTCAACTAATCAGCCCCAGCATTTT.

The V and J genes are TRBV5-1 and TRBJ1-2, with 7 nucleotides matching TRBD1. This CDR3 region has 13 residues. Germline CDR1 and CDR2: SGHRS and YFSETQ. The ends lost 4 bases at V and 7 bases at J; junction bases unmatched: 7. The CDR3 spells CASSPAPGGGYTF. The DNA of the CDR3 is TGCGCCAGCAGCCCCGCCCCAGGGGGTGGCTACACCTTC.

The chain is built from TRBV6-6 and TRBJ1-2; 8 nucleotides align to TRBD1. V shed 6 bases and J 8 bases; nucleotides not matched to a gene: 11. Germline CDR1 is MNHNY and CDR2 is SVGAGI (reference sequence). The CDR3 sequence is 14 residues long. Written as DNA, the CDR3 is TGTGCCAGCAGCCTCACCGCACAGGGGGGCGGCTACACCTTC. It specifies CASSLTAQGGGYTF.

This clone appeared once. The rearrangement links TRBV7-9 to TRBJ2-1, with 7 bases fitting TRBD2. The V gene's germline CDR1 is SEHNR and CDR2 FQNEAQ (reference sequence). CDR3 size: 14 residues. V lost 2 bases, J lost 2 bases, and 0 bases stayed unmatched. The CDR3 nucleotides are TGTGCCAGCAGCTTACTAGCGGCCTACAATGAGCAGTTCTTC. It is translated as CASSLLAAYNEQFF.

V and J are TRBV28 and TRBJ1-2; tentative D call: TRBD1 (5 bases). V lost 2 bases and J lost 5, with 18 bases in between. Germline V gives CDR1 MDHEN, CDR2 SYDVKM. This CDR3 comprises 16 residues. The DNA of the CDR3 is TGTGCCAGCAGTTTAAAATCGTTGGGGCAGAGTTATGGCTACACCTTC. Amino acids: CASSLKSLGQSYGYTF.

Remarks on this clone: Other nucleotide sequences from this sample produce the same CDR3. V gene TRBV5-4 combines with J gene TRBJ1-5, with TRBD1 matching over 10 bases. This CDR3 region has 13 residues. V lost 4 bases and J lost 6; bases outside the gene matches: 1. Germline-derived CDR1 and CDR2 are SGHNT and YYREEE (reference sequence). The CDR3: CASSRDRGQPQHF. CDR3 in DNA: TGTGCCAGCAGCCGGGACAGGGGTCAGCCCCAGCATTTT.

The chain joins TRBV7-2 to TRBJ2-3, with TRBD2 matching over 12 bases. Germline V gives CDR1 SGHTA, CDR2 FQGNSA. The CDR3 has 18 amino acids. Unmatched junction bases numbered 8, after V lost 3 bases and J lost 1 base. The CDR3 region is CASSLGLLAGGGTDTQYF. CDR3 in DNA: TGTGCCAGCAGCTTGGGGCTACTAGCGGGAGGTGGCACAGATACGCAGTATTTT.